Detailed here is one T cell receptor (beta chain). This record belongs to a study of CD8 T cells in acute hepatitis C reinfection. Whole-study context: CD8+ T cells specific for HCV NS3-1073 were sequenced. Overall study findings and caveats: Exact CDR3 sharing with other epitopes was rare, possibly method-limited.

Indicated time point: acute HCV infection, within 168 days of estimated infection date. Hepatitis C virus-specific T cells were sequenced directly ex vivo without in vitro expansion. Staining for HCV-specific cells used the tetramer carrying NS3 residues 1073-1081. Data came from immunoSEQ multiplex PCR; TCRdb stores just in-frame clones and leaves some out. This sample has some 1,300 clones, with approximately 48% found just once. The material sequenced was HCV NS3-1073 tetramer-sorted CD8+ T cells from PBMCs, taken during acute infection. The origin of this receptor is a woman between 18 and 30 years old with chronic hepatitis C.

The CDR3 loop is CASSQEPGAPGELFF. The CDR3 DNA reads as TGCGCCAGCAGCCAAGAACCAGGTGCGCCCGGGGAGCTGTTTTTT. The rearrangement joins TRBV4-3 to TRBJ2-2; no firm D call. The V and J ends lost 0 bases and 6 bases respectively, with 11 bases between them. The CDR3 sequence is 15 residues long. The germline CDR1 and CDR2 sequences are LGHNA and YSLEER.